One and the same sample provided the 11 T cell receptor beta chains below, sequenced in a study of blood T cell repertoires in COVID-19. The protocol was immunoSEQ multiplex PCR, while the TCRdb copy is restricted to in-frame clones and leaves out a portion. The sample lists about 220,000 clones; about 85% were seen once. The source material was peripheral blood. These receptors were taken from a woman aged 55-69 years who had recovered from COVID-19.

V usage is TRBV7-2 and J usage is TRBJ1-5, with 12 bases matching TRBD1. V shed 5 bases and J 0 bases; nucleotides not matched to a gene: 8. CDR1 and CDR2 from the germline V gene are SGHTA and FQGNSA. This CDR3 region has 18 residues. The CDR3 nucleotides are TGTGCCAGCAGCCTGGGACAGGGGGCCTTGTATAGCAATCAGCCCCAGCATTTT. The encoded protein is CASSLGQGALYSNQPQHF.

V gene TRBV21-1 combines with J gene TRBJ1-1. TRBV21-1 has pseudogene status. The CDR3 sequence is 17 residues long. CDR3 sequence reads: CASSKKHWPPGNTEAFF. CDR3 bases: TGTGCCAGCAGCAAAAAACACTGGCCCCCGGGGAACACTGAAGCTTTCTTT.

Notes on this clone: Other DNA sequences in this sample translate to the same CDR3. This chain links TRBV5-1 with TRBJ1-2; 11 bases match TRBD1. V was clipped by 3 bases and J by 4 bases; unmatched bases: 2. CDR1 is SGHRS, CDR2 YFSETQ, per germline. The CDR3 extends over 14 amino acids. The chain's CDR3 is CASSSGQGAYGYTF. DNA for the CDR3: TGCGCCAGCAGCTCAGGACAGGGGGCCTATGGCTACACCTTC.

The CDR3 coding sequence is TGTGCCAGCAGCACCCGACAGGGGTCCGGGGAGCTGTTTTTT. It codes for CASSTRQGSGELFF. This chain uses TRBV9 with TRBJ2-2, with 8 bases fitting TRBD1. The V and J ends lost 4 bases and 6 bases, in that order; junction bases with no gene match: 5. The CDR3 totals 14 residues. Per the germline V gene, CDR1 is SGDLS and CDR2 is YYNGEE.

This clone has a single count. The genes are TRBV6-6 and TRBJ2-1; 13 bases fit TRBD2. The length of the CDR3 is 16 residues. V lost 2 bases and J lost 9; bases outside the gene matches: 7. Germline V gives CDR1 MNHNY, CDR2 SVGAGI (reference sequence). The CDR3 bases are TGTGCCAGCAGTTACACCACTAGCGGGGGGGCTTTTGAGCAGTTCTTC. Encoded protein: CASSYTTSGGAFEQFF.

The genes are TRBV19 and TRBJ1-1; maybe TRBD1 (6 bases). Between the trimmed V and J ends, which lost 6 bases and 4 bases, there was a span of 9 bases. Germline loops: CDR1 LNHDA, CDR2 SQIVND (reference sequence). The CDR3 has 12 residues. Here the CDR3 reads CASRQQGTEAFF. CDR3 sequence (DNA): TGTGCCAGTAGACAACAGGGCACTGAAGCTTTCTTT.

V and J are TRBV6-5 and TRBJ1-1, with 8 positions matching TRBD1. The V and J ends lost 2 bases and 3 bases, in that order; junction bases with no gene match: 5. The CDR3 spans 15 residues. CDR1 and CDR2 (germline): MNHEY, SVGAGI. CDR3 loop: CASSYRGQGDTEAFF. In DNA form, the CDR3 reads TGTGCCAGCAGTTACAGAGGACAGGGAGACACTGAAGCTTTCTTT.

A note on this clone: At one end, the junction sequence differs from germline, possibly due to a read error. The gene calls are TRBV7-7 and TRBJ2-1, with D maybe TRBD2 (5 bases). Germline V gene data show CDR1 as SSHAT and CDR2 as FNYEAQ (reference sequence). The CDR3 consists of 13 residues. The CDR3 DNA is TGTGCTAGCAGCTTAGCACCGGGGTTAGAGCAGTTCTTC. It encodes CASSLAPGLEQFF.

This clone has a single count. The J gene is TRBJ2-7, the V gene TRBV30, with D perhaps TRBD2 (5 bases). The V and J ends lost 2 bases and 4 bases respectively, with 18 bases between them. The CDR3 has 15 residues. CDR1 is GTSNPN, CDR2 SVGIG, per germline (reference sequence). As DNA, the CDR3 is TGTGCCTGGAGTCGAGGGAGAACGGACGTATACGAGCAGTACTTC. Translation gives CAWSRGRTDVYEQYF.

The rearrangement links TRBV18 to TRBJ1-5; 10 bases map to TRBD1. In germline, CDR1 is KGHSH, CDR2 LQKENI. The CDR3 totals 16 residues. J lost 1 base, V lost 3 bases, and 3 bases had no gene match. The chain's CDR3 is CASSPPGQGSNQPQHF. As DNA, the CDR3 is TGTGCCAGCTCACCTCCGGGACAGGGGAGCAATCAGCCCCAGCATTTT. Full variable domain (remainder filled in from reference TRBV18 and TRBJ1-5): NAGVMQNPRHLVRRRGQEARLRCSPMKGHSHVYWYRQLPEEGLKFMVYLQKENIIDESGMPKERFSAEFPKEGPSILRIQQVVRGDSAAYFCASSPPGQGSNQPQHFGDGTRLSIL.

The V gene is TRBV7-2, the J gene TRBJ2-5, with TRBD2 identical over 10 bases. V shed 5 bases and J 4 bases; nucleotides not matched to a gene: 10. The length of the CDR3 is 16 residues. Germline CDR1 SGHTA, CDR2 FQGNSA. The CDR3 loop reads CASSPRRASGGETQYF. CDR3 DNA sequence: TGTGCCAGCAGCCCCCGTCGGGCTAGCGGGGGAGAGACCCAGTACTTC.